The text below deals with one TCR beta chain. Its cognate antigen has yet to be identified. Base qualities are not recorded, but no much larger clone differs from it by a single base. TCRbeta CDR3 regions were amplified from genomic DNA using the immunoSEQ Assay, a bias-controlled multiplex PCR. Per the source publication's procedure: The number of nucleated cells in each sample was estimated by amplification of reference gene primers within the assay. To quantify the absolute abundance of each unique TCRbeta CDR3 rearrangement, sequence reads were collapsed and filtered. For each sample, productive Simpson clonality was calculated by taking the square root of Simpson's diversity index across productive rearrangements. TCRdb took over this immuneACCESS table, retaining in-frame rearrangements with V and J assigned. Such tables are incomplete; in checked studies, under half of the missing clones stem from an unresolved V gene, and the remainder is unexplained. The V and J calls and clone size are taken from that table; D and trimming were inferred from the DNA. Within this sample are 280,000 or so clones, with roughly 85% of them counted one time only. 2.5% of the sample goes to the ten largest clones.

These data originate in a study of blood T cell repertoires in COVID-19 (dated by TCRdb to about 2020). For the wider study: Samples covering the acute and convalescent phases of COVID-19 were provided by collaborators in the United States, Italy and Spain. Where HLA class I and class II types were available, the types were taken from metadata supplied by the sample provider, not from assay-based typing. The prospective study material was composed of cDNA or gDNA derived from T cells, B-cell-depleted T cells, or PBMCs. Nearly every sample came with metadata listing a de-identified subject ID, COVID-19 status, age in years and sex. The repertoires were released in a freely available public database meant as a resource for research on the immune response to SARS-CoV-2. Subjects who had been exposed to COVID-19, were actively infected with it, or had recovered from it provided the deeply sampled blood TCRbeta repertoires that made up the dataset. Samples were obtained from the ongoing ImmuneRACE study (first 160 participants) and from roughly 1,300 subjects provided by 6 global collaborators.

Overall results and qualifications from the work: The amount of clinical and demographic metadata varied by source and participant and was provided uncurated.

From a lookup of the germline V gene, CDR1 and CDR2 are SGHDN and FVKESK. The CDR3 measures 14 amino acids from cysteine to phenylalanine. Of all the DNA, just the CDR3 is kept, 42 bases in frame from base 1. Trimming takes 4 bases from V and 0 bases from J, and the germline ends sit 7 bases apart. Participants in the prospective study were aged about 18 to 95 years, lived in about two dozen United States geographic areas, and enrolled through a virtual design. In the prospective study, participants were assigned to cohorts based on the clinical history participants reported in a screening survey and a study questionnaire. For ImmuneRACE Cohort 3, a participant was defined as recovered based on two consecutive negative NP/OP PCR tests, clearance by a healthcare professional, or resolution of symptoms. In the prospective study, mobile phlebotomists collected whole blood, serum and a nasopharyngeal or oropharyngeal swab from each participant. Participants in the prospective study had the option to provide additional blood draws and questionnaires over an approximately 2-month period. Blood samples from the prospective study were shipped frozen or at room temperature prior to DNA extraction.

The receptor was isolated from a woman in her 50s who had recovered from COVID-19. The sequenced material came from PBMCs or T cells enriched from blood (not recorded which). Here the chain combines TRBV14 and TRBJ1-3; perhaps TRBD1 is the D gene, with 5 bases matching. The DNA is TGTGCCAGCAGCCGGGGCAGCTCTGGAAACACCATATATTTT. Translated, it gives CASSRGSSGNTIYF.